These T cell receptor beta chains were read from a single sample in a study of identical twins. TCRdb reanalysed the 5' RACE reads using MiXCR and keeps one entry per CDR3 protein. The table shows 650,000 to 750,000 distinct CDR3 sequences, with around 20% occurring only once. This sample was also put to use in a study of T cells expressing NK-cell markers.

The source material was PBMCs. The receptors were sampled from a woman between 18 and 30 years old in good health. CDR3s include the opening cysteine and the closing phenylalanine or tryptophan. D genes are given only for firm matches. Only some rows state a clone size, as once, few, many or a class for expanded clones.

DNA: TGTGCCAGCAGCCAAGAGACGGAAGAGACCCAGTACTTC
CDR3: CASSQETEETQYF
V: TRBV3-1
J: TRBJ2-5
D: .
size: .

DNA: TGCGCCAGCAGTGAGTCGAGGCTAGCGGGGCCTGAGACCCAGTACTTC
CDR3: CASSESRLAGPETQYF
V: TRBV10-2
J: TRBJ2-5
D: TRBD2
size: .

DNA: TGCGCCAGTGGACAGGGAGAGACCCAGTACTTC
CDR3: CASGQGETQYF
V: TRBV10-1
J: TRBJ2-5
D: TRBD1
size: few

DNA: TGCAGTGCCGGAGGTCGAACTAGCAAGTCCTACGAGCAGTACTTC
CDR3: CSAGGRTSKSYEQYF
V: TRBV20-1
J: TRBJ2-7
D: .
size: .

DNA: TGTGCCAGCAGCCCTCCTATAGCGGGGTCAGATACGCAGTATTTT
CDR3: CASSPPIAGSDTQYF
V: TRBV11-2
J: TRBJ2-3
D: TRBD2
size: .

DNA: TGTGCCAGCAGTTACAACGGAGCCCCCGTGGATACGCAGTATTTT
CDR3: CASSYNGAPVDTQYF
V: TRBV6-5
J: TRBJ2-3
D: .
size: .

DNA: TGCGCCAGCAGCTTGGGGAGGACCGGGGCCCCCTACGAGCAGTACTTC
CDR3: CASSLGRTGAPYEQYF
V: TRBV5-1
J: TRBJ2-7
D: .
size: many

DNA: TGTGCCAGCAGCCCGAACAGGGGAGGGACTATCGGCGGCTACACCTTC
CDR3: CASSPNRGGTIGGYTF
V: TRBV12-3/TRBV12-4
J: TRBJ1-2
D: TRBD1
size: .

DNA: TGTGCCAGCACACCGGGGCCGCATAACTATGGCTACACCTTC
CDR3: CASTPGPHNYGYTF
V: TRBV6-1
J: TRBJ1-2
D: .
size: few

DNA: TGTGCCAGCAGTGTAGGGGACACGGACCGAAAACTGTTTTTT
CDR3: CASSVGDTDRKLFF
V: TRBV6-1
J: TRBJ1-4
D: .
size: .

DNA: TGCAGTGCCATGGGACTAGCGGGAGGCCCACCCTACGAGCAGTACTTC
CDR3: CSAMGLAGGPPYEQYF
V: TRBV20-1
J: TRBJ2-7
D: TRBD2
size: few

DNA: TGTGCCAGCAGTTCCGGCGACGAGCAGTACTTC
CDR3: CASSSGDEQYF
V: TRBV7-9
J: TRBJ2-7
D: .
size: many

DNA: TGTGCCAGCAGCCCCTTGGGGAGCGGGGGCCGACTCCTCAACTCCTACGAGCAGTACTTC
CDR3: CASSPLGSGGRLLNSYEQYF
V: TRBV11-2
J: TRBJ2-7
D: TRBD2
size: .

DNA: TGTGCCACCAGCAGAGATATGAAACTGTTTTTT
CDR3: CATSRDMKLFF
V: TRBV15
J: TRBJ1-4
D: .
size: .

DNA: TGTGCCAGCAGTTATCAGGGGCCAGTCGGGACAGGGGCCTACGAGCAGTACTTC
CDR3: CASSYQGPVGTGAYEQYF
V: TRBV6-5
J: TRBJ2-7
D: TRBD1
size: .

DNA: TGTGCCAGCAGCTTACGCACAGACACTGAAGCTTTCTTT
CDR3: CASSLRTDTEAFF
V: TRBV7-3
J: TRBJ1-1
D: .
size: few